This T cell receptor beta chain is drawn from a study of CD8 T cells in Susac syndrome (dated by TCRdb to about 2019). Describing the broader study: Among the sequenced Susac syndrome patients, more than 5 had clinically active disease and fewer than 10 were in clinical remission. Susac syndrome patients were therapy-naive, on corticosteroids (some also receiving IVIg), or on IVIg alone at blood withdrawal. Repertoire sequencing was used to test whether CD8+ T cell activation and differentiation in Susac syndrome was antigen driven. Clonality of the CD8+ T cell repertoire was compared between about a dozen healthy donors, approximately 14 Susac syndrome patients and approximately 16 multiple sclerosis patients.

RNA was extracted using the RNeasy kit, and roughly 0.5 to 1 microgram was reverse transcribed with random hexamers. The immunoSEQ multiplex PCR assay, which covers 54 Vbeta and 13 Jbeta segments, was used to amplify TCR beta CDR3 regions. PCR amplification bias was corrected by using a synthetic template baseline for primer optimization and computational correction. Turning to the authors' computational methods: Reads were assigned to V, D and J genes according to IMGT and analyzed in immunoSEQ Analyzer, with only productive sequences retained. Clonality was calculated as one minus the Shannon entropy normalized by log2 of the number of productive unique sequences. Public and private clones were assessed among the 100 most prevalent clones of each patient and control. Clones were defined as Susac-specific if absent from the healthy and MS cohorts, from approximately 1,100 published viral clones and from other ImmuneACCESS disease sequences. TCRdb's own reprocessing of the public reads used fastp at Q25 and MiXCR and kept productive beta chains. One record per CDR3 amino acid sequence lists the most common genes and DNA. TCRdb assigned the V and J calls; the authors' analysis was not used. This sample has some 200,000 distinct CDR3 sequences in its table, and 85% to 95% of those were observed once. The ten largest clones add up to approximately 0.16% of the sample.

The junction carries 8 bases between V and J, which are trimmed by 2 bases and 0 bases respectively. Spanning cysteine to phenylalanine, the CDR3 consists of 15 amino acids. Only the CDR3 DNA is retained, 45 bases long and in frame from the first base. The CDR1 and CDR2 encoded by the germline V gene (reference sequence) are MNHEY and SMNVEV. Peripheral blood CD8+ and CD4+ T cells from healthy donors, Susac syndrome patients and multiple sclerosis patients were profiled using high-throughput TCR beta sequencing. Susac syndrome patients met recently defined diagnostic criteria for definite or probable disease. Bulk CD8+ and CD4+ T cells were purified magnetically by negative isolation, whereas CD8+ TEMRA cells were enriched by FACS. Blood was drawn into EDTA tubes, processed within 24 hours, and PBMCs were isolated by density gradient centrifugation. PBMCs intended for TCR sequencing were cryopreserved in liquid nitrogen and were subsequently thawed in a 37 degrees C water bath. The sorted or isolated CD4+, CD8+ and CD8+ TEMRA cells had a purity of 90% or higher.

This clonotype has more than one count but fewer than ten. The target of this receptor is not known. No base-level quality is on record; no much larger clone is a single base apart. General findings and caveats noted by the study authors: Susac syndrome CD8+ repertoires showed clonal expansion, highest in CD8+ TEMRA cells and greater in clinically active than remitting patients. Sixteen Susac-specific public clones were identified in the total CD8+ repertoire, and roughly five Susac-specific public clones were identified in the CD8+ TEMRA repertoire. The TCR sequencing and HLA analysis was acknowledged to have included a relatively small number of individuals.

The chain couples TRBV27 to TRBJ1-5, and perhaps TRBD1 as D gene, on 5 matching bases. The sequence was collected from a human donor with Susac syndrome. The sequencing sample was made of CD8+ T cells from PBMCs. The CDR3 in this case is CASSLEGVSNQPQHF. The sequence in DNA is TGTGCCAGCAGTTTAGAAGGGGTTAGCAATCAGCCCCAGCATTTT.